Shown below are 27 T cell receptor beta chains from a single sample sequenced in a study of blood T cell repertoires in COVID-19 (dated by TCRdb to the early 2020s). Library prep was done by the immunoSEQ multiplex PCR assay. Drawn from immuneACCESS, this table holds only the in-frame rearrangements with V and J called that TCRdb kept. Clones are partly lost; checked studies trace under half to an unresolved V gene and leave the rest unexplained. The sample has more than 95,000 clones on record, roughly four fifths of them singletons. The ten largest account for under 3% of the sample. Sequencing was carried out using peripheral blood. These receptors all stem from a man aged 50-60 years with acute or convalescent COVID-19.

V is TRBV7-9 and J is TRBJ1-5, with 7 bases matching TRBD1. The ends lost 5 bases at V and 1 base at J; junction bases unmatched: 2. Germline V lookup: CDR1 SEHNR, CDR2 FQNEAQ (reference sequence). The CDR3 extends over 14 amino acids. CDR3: CASSRQGSNQPQHF. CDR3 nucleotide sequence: TGTGCCAGCAGCCGACAGGGAAGCAATCAGCCCCAGCATTTT.

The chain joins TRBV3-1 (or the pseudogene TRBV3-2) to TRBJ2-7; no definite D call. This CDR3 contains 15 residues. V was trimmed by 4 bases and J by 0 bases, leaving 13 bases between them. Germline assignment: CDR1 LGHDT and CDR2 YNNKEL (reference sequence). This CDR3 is CASSPSWSGSYEQYF. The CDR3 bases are TGTGCCAGCAGCCCAAGTTGGTCCGGCTCCTACGAGCAGTACTTC.

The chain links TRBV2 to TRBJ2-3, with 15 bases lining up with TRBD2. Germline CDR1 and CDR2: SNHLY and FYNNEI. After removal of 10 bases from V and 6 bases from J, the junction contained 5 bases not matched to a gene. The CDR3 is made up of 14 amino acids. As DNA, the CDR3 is TGTGCCAAAGGACTAGCGGGGGGGACGGATACGCAGTATTTT. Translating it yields CAKGLAGGTDTQYF.

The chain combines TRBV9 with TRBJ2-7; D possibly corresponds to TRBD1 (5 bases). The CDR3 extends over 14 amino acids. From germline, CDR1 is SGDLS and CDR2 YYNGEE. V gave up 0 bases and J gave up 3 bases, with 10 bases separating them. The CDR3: CASSVGAGNYEQYF. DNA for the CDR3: TGTGCCAGCAGCGTAGGGGCAGGGAACTACGAGCAGTACTTC.

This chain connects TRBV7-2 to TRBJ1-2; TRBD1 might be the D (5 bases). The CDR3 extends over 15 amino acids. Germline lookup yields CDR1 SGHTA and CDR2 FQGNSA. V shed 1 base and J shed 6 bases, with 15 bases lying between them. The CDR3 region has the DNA TGTGCCAGCAGCTTAGATCGGGGACTAACTAATGGCTACACCTTC. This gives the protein CASSLDRGLTNGYTF.

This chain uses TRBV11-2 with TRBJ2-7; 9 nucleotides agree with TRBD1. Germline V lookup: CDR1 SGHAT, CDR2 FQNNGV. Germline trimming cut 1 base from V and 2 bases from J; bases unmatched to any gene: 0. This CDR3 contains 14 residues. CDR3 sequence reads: CASSLGTGAYEQYF. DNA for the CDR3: TGTGCCAGCAGCTTAGGGACAGGGGCCTACGAGCAGTACTTC.

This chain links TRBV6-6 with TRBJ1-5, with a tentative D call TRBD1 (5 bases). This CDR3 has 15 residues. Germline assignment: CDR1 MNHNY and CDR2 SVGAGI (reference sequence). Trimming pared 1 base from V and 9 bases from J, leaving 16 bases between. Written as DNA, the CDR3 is TGTGCCAGCAGTTACTTGGACAAGGCAAAATCGCCCCAGCATTTT. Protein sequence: CASSYLDKAKSPQHF.

CDR3 in DNA: TGTGCCAGCAAGGCTAGCGGTACCGGGGAGCTGTTTTTT. Translating gives CASKASGTGELFF. The V gene is TRBV6-5, the J gene TRBJ2-2; 7 bases are shared with TRBD2. From germline, CDR1 is MNHEY and CDR2 SVGAGI. J gave up 5 bases and V 7 bases, and 4 bases lay outside the gene matches. This CDR3 is 13 amino acids long.

The CDR3 sequence is CASSQDLTGYTDTQYF. In DNA form, the CDR3 reads TGTGCCAGCAGCCAAGACCTGACTGGGTACACAGATACGCAGTATTTT. The gene calls are TRBV4-2 and TRBJ2-3; no reliable D call. V was clipped by 0 bases and J by 2 bases, with 12 bases between them. This CDR3 is 16 amino acids long. The germline V gene has CDR1 LGHNA and CDR2 YNFKEQ.

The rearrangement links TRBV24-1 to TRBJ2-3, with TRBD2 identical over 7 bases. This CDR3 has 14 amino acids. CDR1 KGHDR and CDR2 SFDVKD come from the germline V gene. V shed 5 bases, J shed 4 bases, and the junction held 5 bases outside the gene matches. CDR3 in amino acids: CATSVGRGADTQYF. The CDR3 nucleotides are TGTGCCACCAGTGTTGGGAGGGGCGCAGATACGCAGTATTTT.

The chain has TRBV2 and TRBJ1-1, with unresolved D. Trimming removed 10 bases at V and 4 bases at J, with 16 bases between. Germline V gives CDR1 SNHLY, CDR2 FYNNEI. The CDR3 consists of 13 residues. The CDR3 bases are TGTGCCACCCACCCCAGGCTGGGCACTGAAGCTTTCTTT. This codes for CATHPRLGTEAFF.

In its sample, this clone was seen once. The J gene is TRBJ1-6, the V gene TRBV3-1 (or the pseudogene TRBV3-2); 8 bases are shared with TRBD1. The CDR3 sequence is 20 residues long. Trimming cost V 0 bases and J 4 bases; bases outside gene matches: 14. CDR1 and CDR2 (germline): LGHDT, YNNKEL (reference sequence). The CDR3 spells CASSQETGTGRWVYNSPLHF. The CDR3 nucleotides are TGTGCCAGCAGCCAAGAAACCGGGACAGGAAGATGGGTTTATAATTCACCCCTCCACTTT.

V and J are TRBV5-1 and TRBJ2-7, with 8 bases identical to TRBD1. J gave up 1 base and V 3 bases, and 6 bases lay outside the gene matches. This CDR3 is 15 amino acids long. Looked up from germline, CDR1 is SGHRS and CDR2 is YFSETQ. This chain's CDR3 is CASSSWGTGSYEQYF. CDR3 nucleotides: TGCGCCAGCAGCTCTTGGGGGACAGGATCCTACGAGCAGTACTTC.

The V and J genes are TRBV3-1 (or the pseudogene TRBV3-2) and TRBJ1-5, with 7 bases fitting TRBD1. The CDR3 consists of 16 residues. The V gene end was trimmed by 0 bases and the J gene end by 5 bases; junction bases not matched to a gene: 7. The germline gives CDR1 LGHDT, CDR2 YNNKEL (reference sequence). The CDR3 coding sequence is TGTGCCAGCAGCCAAGAGGCCGGGGACAGCTATCAGCCCCAGCATTTT. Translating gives CASSQEAGDSYQPQHF.

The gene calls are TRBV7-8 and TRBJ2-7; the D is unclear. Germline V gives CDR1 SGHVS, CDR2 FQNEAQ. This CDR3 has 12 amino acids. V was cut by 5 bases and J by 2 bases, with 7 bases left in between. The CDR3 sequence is CASSPTAYEQYF. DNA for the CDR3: TGTGCCAGCAGCCCAACGGCCTACGAGCAGTACTTC.

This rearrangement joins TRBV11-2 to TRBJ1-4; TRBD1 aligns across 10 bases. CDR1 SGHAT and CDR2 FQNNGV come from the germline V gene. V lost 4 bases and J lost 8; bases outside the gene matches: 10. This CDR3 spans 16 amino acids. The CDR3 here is CASSSRGTGEDEKLFF. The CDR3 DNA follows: TGTGCCAGCAGCTCACGGGGGACAGGGGAAGACGAAAAACTGTTTTTT.

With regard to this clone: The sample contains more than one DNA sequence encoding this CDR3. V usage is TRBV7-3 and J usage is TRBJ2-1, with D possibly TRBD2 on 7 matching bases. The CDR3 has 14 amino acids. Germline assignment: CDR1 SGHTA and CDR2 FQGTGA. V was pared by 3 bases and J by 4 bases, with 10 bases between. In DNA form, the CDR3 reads TGTGCCAGCAGCTTTGGGGGGGCATACAATGAGCAGTTCTTC. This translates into CASSFGGAYNEQFF.

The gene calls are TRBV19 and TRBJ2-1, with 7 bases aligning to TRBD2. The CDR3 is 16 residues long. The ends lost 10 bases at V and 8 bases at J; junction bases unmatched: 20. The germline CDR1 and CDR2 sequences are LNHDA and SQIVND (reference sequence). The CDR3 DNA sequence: TGTGCCACACTAGGGGTCGGTACGGGAGGTAAGCATGAGCAGTTCTTC. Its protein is CATLGVGTGGKHEQFF. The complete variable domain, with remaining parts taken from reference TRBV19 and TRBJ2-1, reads DGGITQSPKYLFRKEGQNVTLSCEQNLNHDAMYWYRQDPGQGLRLIYYSQIVNDFQKGDIAEGYSVSREKKESFPLTVTSAQKNPTAFYLCATLGVGTGGKHEQFFGPGTRLTVL.

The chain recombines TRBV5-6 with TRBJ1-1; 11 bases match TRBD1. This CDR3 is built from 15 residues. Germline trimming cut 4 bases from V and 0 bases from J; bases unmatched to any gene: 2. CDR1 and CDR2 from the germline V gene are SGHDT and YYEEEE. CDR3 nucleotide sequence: TGTGCCAGCAGCCCGGGACAGGGGGTGAACACTGAAGCTTTCTTT. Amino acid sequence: CASSPGQGVNTEAFF. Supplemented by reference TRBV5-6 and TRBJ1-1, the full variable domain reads DAGVTQSPTHLIKTRGQQVTLRCSPKSGHDTVSWYQQALGQGPQFIFQYYEEEERQRGNFPDRFSGHQFPNYSSELNVNALLLGDSALYLCASSPGQGVNTEAFFGQGTRLTVV.

CDR3 residues: CASSQGRNGGGQPQHF. CDR3 coding DNA: TGCGCCAGCAGCCAAGGCCGGAACGGGGGAGGTCAGCCCCAGCATTTT. This sequence joins TRBV4-1 and TRBJ1-5; weak D call: TRBD1 (5 bases). Per germline, CDR1 MGHRA and CDR2 YSYEKL. The CDR3 has 16 residues. With 1 base removed from V and 6 bases from J, the gap between germline ends came to 16 bases.

CDR3: CASSRGISTDTQYF. CDR3 DNA sequence: TGTGCCAGCAGCCGGGGGATTAGCACAGATACGCAGTATTTT. The genes are TRBV2 and TRBJ2-3, with D possibly being TRBD2 (6 bases). This CDR3 comprises 14 residues. The V end was cut by 6 bases, the J end by 0 bases, with 10 bases between. Germline loops: CDR1 SNHLY, CDR2 FYNNEI.

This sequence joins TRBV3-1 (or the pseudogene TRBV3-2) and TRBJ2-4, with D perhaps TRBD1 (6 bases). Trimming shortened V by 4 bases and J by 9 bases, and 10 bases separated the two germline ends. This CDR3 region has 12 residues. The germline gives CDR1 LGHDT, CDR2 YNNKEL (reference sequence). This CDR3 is CASSPQGRIQYF. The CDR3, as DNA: TGTGCCAGCAGCCCCCAGGGGCGCATTCAGTACTTC.

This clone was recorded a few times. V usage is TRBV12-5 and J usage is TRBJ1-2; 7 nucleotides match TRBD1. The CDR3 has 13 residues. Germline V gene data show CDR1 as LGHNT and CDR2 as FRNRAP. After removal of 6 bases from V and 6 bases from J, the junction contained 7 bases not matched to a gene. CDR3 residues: CASGSDRLDGYTF. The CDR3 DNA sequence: TGTGCTAGTGGATCGGACAGGCTGGATGGCTACACCTTC. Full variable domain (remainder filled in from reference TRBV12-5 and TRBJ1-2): DARVTQTPRHKVTEMGQEVTMRCQPILGHNTVFWYRQTMMQGLELLAYFRNRAPLDDSGMPKDRFSAEMPDATLATLKIQPSEPRDSAVYFCASGSDRLDGYTFGSGTRLTVV.

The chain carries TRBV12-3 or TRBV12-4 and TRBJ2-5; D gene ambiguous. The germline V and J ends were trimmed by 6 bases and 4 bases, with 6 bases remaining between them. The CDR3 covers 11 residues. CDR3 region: CASRRRETQYF. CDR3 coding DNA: TGTGCCAGCAGGCGAAGAGAGACCCAGTACTTC.

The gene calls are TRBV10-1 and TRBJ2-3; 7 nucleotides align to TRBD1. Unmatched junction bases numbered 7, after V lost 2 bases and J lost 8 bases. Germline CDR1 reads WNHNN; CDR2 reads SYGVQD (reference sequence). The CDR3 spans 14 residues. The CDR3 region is CASSEIRGQGTQYF. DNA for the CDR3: TGCGCCAGCAGTGAGATAAGGGGGCAAGGTACGCAGTATTTT.

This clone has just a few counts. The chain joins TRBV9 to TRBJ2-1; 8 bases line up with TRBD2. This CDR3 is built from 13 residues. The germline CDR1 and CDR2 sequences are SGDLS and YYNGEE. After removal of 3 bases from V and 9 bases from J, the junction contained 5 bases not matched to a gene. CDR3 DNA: TGTGCCAGCAGCGCCTTTAGCGGGGCTGAGCAGTTCTTC. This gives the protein CASSAFSGAEQFF.

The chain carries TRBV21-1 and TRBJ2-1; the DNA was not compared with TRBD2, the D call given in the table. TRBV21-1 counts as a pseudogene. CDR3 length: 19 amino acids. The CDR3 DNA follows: TGTGCCAGCAGCAAAGTGCAGCGGGAGCGACACCTCTCCTACAATGAGCAGTTCTTC. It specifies CASSKVQRERHLSYNEQFF.